This TCR beta chain was obtained from a study of early T cells in non-severe SARS-CoV-2 infection. Study information: Chains from this unsorted whole-blood bulk RNA could not be paired.

This clonotype was counted at least ten times. What it binds is unknown. Molecules of cDNA were individually given unique molecular identifiers that were attached to them. TCRdb reprocessed the 5' RACE reads with MiXCR, giving one entry per CDR3 protein. This table holds about 46,000 distinct CDR3 sequences, roughly 5.7% found once. Germline trimming cut 6 bases from V and 0 bases from J; bases unmatched to any gene: 3. This CDR3 has 14 amino acids. CDR1 and CDR2 (germline): SNHLY, FYNNEI. The study, taken as a whole, reports: Using VDJdb, the matching emphasized anti-spike CD8 responses while missing private and CD4 specificities.

This receptor was taken from an adult who was a healthcare worker with PCR-confirmed SARS-CoV-2 infection or an uninfected control (not recorded which). The material sequenced was whole blood, taken at baseline. V and J are TRBV2 and TRBJ2-3, with 7 bases lining up with TRBD2. The CDR3: CASRGRGSTDTQYF. CDR3 nucleotide sequence: TGTGCCAGCAGGGGGCGGGGGAGCACAGATACGCAGTATTTT. Together with reference TRBV2 and TRBJ2-3, the CDR3 gives the full variable domain: EPEVTQTPSHQVTQMGQEVILRCVPISNHLYFYWYRQILGQKVEFLVSFYNNEISEKSEIFDDQFSVERPDGSNFTLKIRSTKLEDSAMYFCASRGRGSTDTQYFGPGTRLTVL.